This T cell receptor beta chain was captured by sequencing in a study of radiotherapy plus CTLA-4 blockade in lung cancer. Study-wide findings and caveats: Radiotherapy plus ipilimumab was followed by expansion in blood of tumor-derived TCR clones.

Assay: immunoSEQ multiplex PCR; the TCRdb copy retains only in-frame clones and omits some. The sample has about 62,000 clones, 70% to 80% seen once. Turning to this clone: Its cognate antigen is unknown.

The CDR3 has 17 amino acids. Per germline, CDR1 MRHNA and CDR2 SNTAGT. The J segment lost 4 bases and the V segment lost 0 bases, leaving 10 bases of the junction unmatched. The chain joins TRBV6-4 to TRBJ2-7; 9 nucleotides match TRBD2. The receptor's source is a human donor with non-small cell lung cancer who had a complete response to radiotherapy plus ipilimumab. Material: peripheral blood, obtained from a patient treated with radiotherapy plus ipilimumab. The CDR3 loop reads CASSDSLAGEEIYEQYF. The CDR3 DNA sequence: TGTGCCAGCAGTGACTCATTAGCGGGAGAGGAGATTTACGAGCAGTACTTC.